The rows below give T cell receptor beta chains drawn from one sample of a study of T-cell reconstitution after alpha-beta-depleted transplantation in children. Using its own MiXCR run on the PCR reads, TCRdb lists one record per CDR3 protein. Of more than 550,000 distinct CDR3 sequences listed, roughly a tenth are singletons. The specimen comprised PBMCs from the stem cell graft donor, sampled from the stem cell graft. The source of these receptors is a human donor who donated a stem cell graft to a child with acute myeloid leukemia. The CDR3 runs from the conserved cysteine through the conserved F or W. Fields, in order: clone size, J gene, V gene, D gene, CDR3 DNA, CDR3 protein. D genes are given only for firm matches. A clone size is listed for some rows: how often the clone was seen (once, few, many), or a class if it is expanded.

clone size: many; J gene: TRBJ2-3; V gene: TRBV15; D gene: TRBD1; CDR3 DNA: TGTGCCACCAGCAGAGATCAAGGACAGGGTGGAGTGGCAGATACGCAGTATTTT; CDR3 protein: CATSRDQGQGGVADTQYF
clone size: many; J gene: TRBJ2-3; V gene: TRBV20-1; D gene: NA; CDR3 DNA: TGCAGTGCTAGACTGTCGGTGGCGCAGTATTTT; CDR3 protein: CSARLSVAQYF
clone size: few; J gene: TRBJ2-2; V gene: TRBV12-3/TRBV12-4; D gene: TRBD2; CDR3 DNA: TGTGCCAGCAGACTAACTAGCGGGAGGGCCATGTCGAACACCGGGGAGCTGTTTTTT; CDR3 protein: CASRLTSGRAMSNTGELFF
clone size: NA; J gene: TRBJ2-1; V gene: TRBV5-6; D gene: NA; CDR3 DNA: TGTGCCAGCAGCTTCCTAGCCCAACCTTCCAATGAGCAGTTCTTC; CDR3 protein: CASSFLAQPSNEQFF
clone size: NA; J gene: TRBJ2-5; V gene: TRBV4-3; D gene: NA; CDR3 DNA: TGCGCCAGCAGCCAATCTCCGGGAGAGACCCAGTACTTC; CDR3 protein: CASSQSPGETQYF
clone size: many; J gene: TRBJ1-1; V gene: TRBV27; D gene: TRBD1; CDR3 DNA: TGTGCCAGCAGCCGCCGACAGGGCAACACTGAAGCTTTCTTT; CDR3 protein: CASSRRQGNTEAFF
clone size: many; J gene: TRBJ2-6; V gene: TRBV6-2/TRBV6-3; D gene: NA; CDR3 DNA: TGTGCCAGCAGTTACGGACAGCCCTCTGGGGCCAACGTCCTGACTTTC; CDR3 protein: CASSYGQPSGANVLTF
clone size: many; J gene: TRBJ2-7; V gene: TRBV29-1; D gene: NA; CDR3 DNA: TGCAGCGGAGGGGGAAACGAGCCCTACGAGCAGTACTTC; CDR3 protein: CSGGGNEPYEQYF
clone size: few; J gene: TRBJ1-2; V gene: TRBV5-1; D gene: NA; CDR3 DNA: TGCGCCAGCAGCTTGGACGGGAATCTTGGCTACACCTTC; CDR3 protein: CASSLDGNLGYTF
clone size: NA; J gene: TRBJ2-3; V gene: TRBV7-2; D gene: NA; CDR3 DNA: TGTGCCAGCAGCTCCGGGCCGCGGGGAACAGATACGCAGTATTTT; CDR3 protein: CASSSGPRGTDTQYF
clone size: NA; J gene: TRBJ2-7; V gene: TRBV14; D gene: NA; CDR3 DNA: TGTGCCAGCAGCCAAGTCCGGACCTACGAGCAGTACTTC; CDR3 protein: CASSQVRTYEQYF
clone size: many; J gene: TRBJ2-1; V gene: TRBV10-3; D gene: TRBD1; CDR3 DNA: TGTGCCATCGCCGGACAGGGGAGGATCGATGAGCAGTTCTTC; CDR3 protein: CAIAGQGRIDEQFF
clone size: many; J gene: TRBJ1-3; V gene: TRBV28; D gene: NA; CDR3 DNA: TGTGCCAGCACCCAGGACCCAAGAAACACCATATATTTT; CDR3 protein: CASTQDPRNTIYF
clone size: NA; J gene: TRBJ2-2; V gene: TRBV3-1; D gene: NA; CDR3 DNA: TGTGCCAGCAGCCAGAGTCAGGGGAACACCGGGGAGCTGTTTTTT; CDR3 protein: CASSQSQGNTGELFF
clone size: NA; J gene: TRBJ1-2; V gene: TRBV29-1; D gene: NA; CDR3 DNA: TGCAGCGCGCCCCCGGGGGGGAAGGGGGAAAGTGGCTACACCTTC; CDR3 protein: CSAPPGGKGESGYTF
clone size: NA; J gene: TRBJ2-3; V gene: TRBV27; D gene: NA; CDR3 DNA: TGTGCCAGCGGGTACCGCACAGATACGCAGTATTTT; CDR3 protein: CASGYRTDTQYF
clone size: few; J gene: TRBJ1-6; V gene: TRBV12-3/TRBV12-4; D gene: NA; CDR3 DNA: TGTGCCAGCCAGAGAGACTATAATTCACCCCTCCACTTT; CDR3 protein: CASQRDYNSPLHF
clone size: few; J gene: TRBJ2-3; V gene: TRBV28; D gene: NA; CDR3 DNA: TGTGCCAGTCCTCCCTCTAAAGGTTACGCGGCGCAGTATTTT; CDR3 protein: CASPPSKGYAAQYF
clone size: many; J gene: TRBJ2-7; V gene: TRBV5-1; D gene: TRBD2; CDR3 DNA: TGCGCCAGCAGCAGGGGTGGGACTAGCTCTTACGAGCAGTACTTC; CDR3 protein: CASSRGGTSSYEQYF
clone size: NA; J gene: TRBJ1-4; V gene: TRBV5-1; D gene: NA; CDR3 DNA: TGCGCCAGCAGCGCCGAGGGGGTTGGCGAAAAACTGTTTTTT; CDR3 protein: CASSAEGVGEKLFF
clone size: few; J gene: TRBJ1-3; V gene: TRBV12-3/TRBV12-4; D gene: NA; CDR3 DNA: TGTGCCAGCAGTCCCCAGACGGGTCGCACTGGAAACACCATATATTTT; CDR3 protein: CASSPQTGRTGNTIYF
clone size: many; J gene: TRBJ2-7; V gene: TRBV7-2; D gene: NA; CDR3 DNA: TGTGCCAGCAGCTTGGTCTCTATTTCGACCTACGAGCAGTACTTC; CDR3 protein: CASSLVSISTYEQYF
clone size: NA; J gene: TRBJ1-1; V gene: TRBV12-3/TRBV12-4; D gene: NA; CDR3 DNA: TGTGCCAGCAGTTTGGCCCAGGGGTTAGGTAACACTGAAGCTTTCTTT; CDR3 protein: CASSLAQGLGNTEAFF
clone size: NA; J gene: TRBJ2-1; V gene: TRBV7-8; D gene: NA; CDR3 DNA: TGTGCCAGCAGCTTGGGTCGGGCTAGGGACAATGAGCAGTTCTTC; CDR3 protein: CASSLGRARDNEQFF
clone size: NA; J gene: TRBJ2-1; V gene: TRBV19; D gene: TRBD2; CDR3 DNA: TGTGCCAGTAGTATAGCCCCCCTAGCGGCCTCCTACAATGAGCAGTTCTTC; CDR3 protein: CASSIAPLAASYNEQFF
clone size: many; J gene: TRBJ2-1; V gene: TRBV12-3/TRBV12-4; D gene: TRBD1; CDR3 DNA: TGTGCCAGCAGTCGGACAGGGGCCTCCTACAATGAGCAGTTCTTC; CDR3 protein: CASSRTGASYNEQFF
clone size: NA; J gene: TRBJ1-2; V gene: TRBV20-1; D gene: NA; CDR3 DNA: TGCACCTCGGAGGGTGGTAACTATGGCTACACCTTC; CDR3 protein: CTSEGGNYGYTF
clone size: many; J gene: TRBJ1-1; V gene: TRBV3-1; D gene: NA; CDR3 DNA: TGTGCCAGCAGCCAAGTTCAAACCCGGAACACTGAAGCTTTCTTT; CDR3 protein: CASSQVQTRNTEAFF
clone size: many; J gene: TRBJ2-1; V gene: TRBV12-3/TRBV12-4; D gene: NA; CDR3 DNA: TGTGCCAGCACCCCCTCTAGGGGGGAAAATAATGAGCAGTTCTTC; CDR3 protein: CASTPSRGENNEQFF
clone size: many; J gene: TRBJ2-7; V gene: TRBV12-3/TRBV12-4; D gene: TRBD2; CDR3 DNA: TGTGCCAGCAGTTTAGAACTAGCGGGAGAAAGCTACGAGCAGTACTTC; CDR3 protein: CASSLELAGESYEQYF
clone size: NA; J gene: TRBJ2-2; V gene: TRBV6-4; D gene: NA; CDR3 DNA: TGTGCCAGCAGTCCCCTCCAAACGGCCGCCGGGGAGCTGTTTTTT; CDR3 protein: CASSPLQTAAGELFF
clone size: NA; J gene: TRBJ2-7; V gene: TRBV9; D gene: NA; CDR3 DNA: TGTGCCAGCAGCGTAGGGGCAGGGTTCATCGAGCAGTACTTC; CDR3 protein: CASSVGAGFIEQYF
clone size: many; J gene: TRBJ1-5; V gene: TRBV6-1; D gene: NA; CDR3 DNA: TGTGCCAGCAGTCCGGGGGAGACTAGCAATCAGCCCCAGCATTTT; CDR3 protein: CASSPGETSNQPQHF
clone size: NA; J gene: TRBJ2-7; V gene: TRBV5-1; D gene: NA; CDR3 DNA: TGCGCCAGCAGGCGGGACAGCCTCTACGAGCAGTACTTC; CDR3 protein: CASRRDSLYEQYF
clone size: many; J gene: TRBJ2-1; V gene: TRBV18; D gene: NA; CDR3 DNA: TGTGCCAGCTCACCACCGGCGGGGGAGCAGTTCTTC; CDR3 protein: CASSPPAGEQFF
clone size: NA; J gene: TRBJ2-5; V gene: TRBV27; D gene: TRBD2; CDR3 DNA: TGTGCCAGCAGTTATCGGACTAGTGGAGAGACCCAGTACTTC; CDR3 protein: CASSYRTSGETQYF
clone size: many; J gene: TRBJ2-7; V gene: TRBV29-1; D gene: NA; CDR3 DNA: TGCAGCGTTGAACTAGCGAATGAGCAGTACTTC; CDR3 protein: CSVELANEQYF
clone size: NA; J gene: TRBJ2-7; V gene: TRBV7-3; D gene: TRBD2; CDR3 DNA: TGTGCCAGCAGTGAAGCGGGAGGTCCGGACGAGCAGTACTTC; CDR3 protein: CASSEAGGPDEQYF
clone size: few; J gene: TRBJ2-1; V gene: TRBV9; D gene: NA; CDR3 DNA: TGTGCCAGCAGCGGGGGACCCATTTACAATGAGCAGTTCTTC; CDR3 protein: CASSGGPIYNEQFF
clone size: NA; J gene: TRBJ1-1; V gene: TRBV29-1; D gene: NA; CDR3 DNA: TGCAGCGTCTCAGCCCTAGAAGCTTTCTTT; CDR3 protein: CSVSALEAFF
clone size: many; J gene: TRBJ2-1; V gene: TRBV20-1; D gene: NA; CDR3 DNA: TGCAGTGAACTGACAGACTCCTACAATGAGCAGTTCTTC; CDR3 protein: CSELTDSYNEQFF
clone size: NA; J gene: TRBJ2-5; V gene: TRBV12-3/TRBV12-4; D gene: NA; CDR3 DNA: TGTGCCAGCCGAAGGGGTGATGAGACCCAGTACTTC; CDR3 protein: CASRRGDETQYF